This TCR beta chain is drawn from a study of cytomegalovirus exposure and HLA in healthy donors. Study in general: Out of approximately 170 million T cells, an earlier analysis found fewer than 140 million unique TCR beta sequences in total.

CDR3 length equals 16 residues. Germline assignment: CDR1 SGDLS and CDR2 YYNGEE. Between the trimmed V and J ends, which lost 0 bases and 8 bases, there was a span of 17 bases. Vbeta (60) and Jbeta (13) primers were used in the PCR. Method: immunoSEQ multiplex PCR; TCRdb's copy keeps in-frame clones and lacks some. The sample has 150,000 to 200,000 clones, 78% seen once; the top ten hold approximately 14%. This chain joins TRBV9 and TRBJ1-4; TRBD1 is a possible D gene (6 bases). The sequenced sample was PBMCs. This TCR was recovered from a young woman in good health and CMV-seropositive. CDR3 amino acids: CASSVDYQGSSEKLFF. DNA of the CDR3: TGTGCCAGCAGCGTAGACTACCAGGGGTCGAGCGAAAAACTGTTTTTT.